A selection of T cell receptor beta chains follows, all from one sample in a study of blood T cells in healthy people across ages. One entry per CDR3 protein, called by TCRdb with MiXCR from the 5' RACE reads. The sample shows some 750,000 distinct CDR3 sequences, around a fifth of them seen only once. The sequenced material came from blood. These receptor sequences come from a man aged 65 to 85 in good health. CDR3s include the opening cysteine and the closing phenylalanine or tryptophan. Fields, in order: D gene, CDR3 length, V gene, J gene, CDR3 protein. The D gene is left open where the match is weak.

d_gene: TRBD2; len: 18; v_gene: TRBV24-1; j_gene: TRBJ2-1; CDR3aa: CATSDKPIGAGGYNEQFF
d_gene: NA; len: 15; v_gene: TRBV7-9; j_gene: TRBJ1-1; CDR3aa: CASSLAVALGTEAFF
d_gene: TRBD1; len: 18; v_gene: TRBV7-6; j_gene: TRBJ1-1; CDR3aa: CASSLRTGGVGIYTEAFF
d_gene: NA; len: 12; v_gene: TRBV12-3/TRBV12-4; j_gene: TRBJ2-3; CDR3aa: CASRVDTDTQYF
d_gene: NA; len: 12; v_gene: TRBV11-1; j_gene: TRBJ2-3; CDR3aa: CVSTLKRDTQYF
d_gene: NA; len: 15; v_gene: TRBV19; j_gene: TRBJ1-1; CDR3aa: CASSISALSGTEAFF
d_gene: NA; len: 12; v_gene: TRBV20-1; j_gene: TRBJ1-1; CDR3aa: CSLSPGGTEAFF
d_gene: TRBD1; len: 15; v_gene: TRBV29-1; j_gene: TRBJ2-7; CDR3aa: CSVESPRGPAYEQYF
d_gene: NA; len: 14; v_gene: TRBV29-1; j_gene: TRBJ1-4; CDR3aa: CSVERAGPNEKLFF
d_gene: NA; len: 16; v_gene: TRBV5-6; j_gene: TRBJ1-1; CDR3aa: CASSLEVRQMSTEAFF
d_gene: NA; len: 16; v_gene: TRBV5-5; j_gene: TRBJ2-3; CDR3aa: CASSLWGPRVSDTQYF
d_gene: TRBD1; len: 13; v_gene: TRBV12-3/TRBV12-4; j_gene: TRBJ1-2; CDR3aa: CASSSDRGQGYTF
d_gene: NA; len: 15; v_gene: TRBV11-3; j_gene: TRBJ1-1; CDR3aa: CASRISGASGTEAFF
d_gene: NA; len: 11; v_gene: TRBV7-2; j_gene: TRBJ1-2; CDR3aa: CASSREGGYTF
d_gene: NA; len: 19; v_gene: TRBV7-9; j_gene: TRBJ1-1; CDR3aa: CASSYGFVWGQWDRTEAFF
d_gene: TRBD1; len: 16; v_gene: TRBV3-1; j_gene: TRBJ1-2; CDR3aa: CASTPSYAGGDNGYTF
d_gene: NA; len: 13; v_gene: TRBV3-1; j_gene: NA; CDR3aa: CASSQAPLLEQFF
d_gene: TRBD2; len: 14; v_gene: TRBV12-3/TRBV12-4; j_gene: NA; CDR3aa: CASRVAGGAGEQYF
d_gene: TRBD2; len: 17; v_gene: TRBV13; j_gene: TRBJ2-3; CDR3aa: CASSTAGLGFSTDTQYF
d_gene: NA; len: 14; v_gene: TRBV7-8; j_gene: TRBJ2-5; CDR3aa: CASSSGGSEETQYF
d_gene: NA; len: 14; v_gene: TRBV11-2; j_gene: TRBJ1-4; CDR3aa: CASSLGQRREKLFF
d_gene: NA; len: 14; v_gene: TRBV20-1; j_gene: TRBJ2-5; CDR3aa: CSASSPTVWETQYF
d_gene: NA; len: 14; v_gene: TRBV6-5; j_gene: TRBJ1-4; CDR3aa: CASRPPGRREKLFF
d_gene: TRBD1; len: 13; v_gene: TRBV27; j_gene: TRBJ1-4; CDR3aa: CASRGQGREKLFF
d_gene: NA; len: 13; v_gene: TRBV25-1; j_gene: TRBJ2-3; CDR3aa: CASSDPFADTQYF
d_gene: NA; len: 13; v_gene: TRBV20-1; j_gene: TRBJ1-4; CDR3aa: CSALPGHDEKLFF
d_gene: NA; len: 13; v_gene: TRBV19; j_gene: TRBJ2-3; CDR3aa: CATEGLGTDTQYF
d_gene: TRBD2; len: 15; v_gene: TRBV7-7; j_gene: TRBJ2-1; CDR3aa: CASSPGLAYYNEQFF
d_gene: NA; len: 14; v_gene: TRBV12-3/TRBV12-4; j_gene: TRBJ2-5; CDR3aa: CASSKGPLQETQYF
d_gene: TRBD2; len: 15; v_gene: TRBV10-3; j_gene: TRBJ2-3; CDR3aa: CAISKTSGYTDTQYF
d_gene: TRBD1; len: 16; v_gene: TRBV28; j_gene: TRBJ1-4; CDR3aa: CASRGTDPPTNEKLFF
d_gene: TRBD1; len: 12; v_gene: TRBV6-2/TRBV6-3; j_gene: TRBJ1-2; CDR3aa: CASGENRGGYTF
d_gene: NA; len: 14; v_gene: TRBV19; j_gene: TRBJ2-4; CDR3aa: CASSIASLESIQYF